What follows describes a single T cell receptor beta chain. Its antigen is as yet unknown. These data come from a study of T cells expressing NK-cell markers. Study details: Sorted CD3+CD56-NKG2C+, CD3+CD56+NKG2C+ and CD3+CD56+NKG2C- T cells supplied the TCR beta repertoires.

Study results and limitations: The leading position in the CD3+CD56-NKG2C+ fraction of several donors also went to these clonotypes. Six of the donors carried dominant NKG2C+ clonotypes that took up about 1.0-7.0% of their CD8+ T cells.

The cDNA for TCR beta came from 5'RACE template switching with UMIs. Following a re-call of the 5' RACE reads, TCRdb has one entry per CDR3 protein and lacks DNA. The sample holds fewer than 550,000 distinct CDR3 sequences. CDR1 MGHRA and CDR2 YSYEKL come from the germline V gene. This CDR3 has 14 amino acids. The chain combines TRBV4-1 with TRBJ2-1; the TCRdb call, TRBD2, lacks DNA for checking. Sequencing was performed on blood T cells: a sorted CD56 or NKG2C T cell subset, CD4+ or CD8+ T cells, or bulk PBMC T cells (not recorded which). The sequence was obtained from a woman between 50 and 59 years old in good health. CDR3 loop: CASSQPGGRNEQFF.